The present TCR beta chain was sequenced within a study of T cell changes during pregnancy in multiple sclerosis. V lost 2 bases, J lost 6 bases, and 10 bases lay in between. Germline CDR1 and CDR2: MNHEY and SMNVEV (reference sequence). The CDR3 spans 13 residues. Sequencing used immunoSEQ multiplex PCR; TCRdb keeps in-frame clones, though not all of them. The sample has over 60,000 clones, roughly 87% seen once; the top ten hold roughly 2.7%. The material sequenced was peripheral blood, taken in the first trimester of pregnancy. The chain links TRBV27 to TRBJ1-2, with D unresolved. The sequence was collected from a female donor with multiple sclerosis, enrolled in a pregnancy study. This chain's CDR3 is CASSLGGENGYTF. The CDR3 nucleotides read TGTGCCAGCAGTTTAGGCGGCGAAAATGGCTACACCTTC.